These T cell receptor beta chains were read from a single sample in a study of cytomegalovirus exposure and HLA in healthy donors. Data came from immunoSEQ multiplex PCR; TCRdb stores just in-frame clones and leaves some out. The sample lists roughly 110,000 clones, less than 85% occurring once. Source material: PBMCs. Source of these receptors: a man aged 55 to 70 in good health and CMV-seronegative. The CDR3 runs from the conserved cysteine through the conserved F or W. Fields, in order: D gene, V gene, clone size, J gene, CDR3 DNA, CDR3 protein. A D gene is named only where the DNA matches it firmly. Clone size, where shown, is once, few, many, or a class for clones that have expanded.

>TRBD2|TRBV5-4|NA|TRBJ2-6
TGTGCCAGCAGCTCGTCGGGAGCGGGGGGGCTGGGGGCCAACGTCCTGACTTTC
CASSSSGAGGLGANVLTF
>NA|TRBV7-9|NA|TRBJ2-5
TGTGCCAGCAGCTCCGTAGAGACCCAGTACTTC
CASSSVETQYF
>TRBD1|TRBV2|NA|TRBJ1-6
TGTGCCAGCAATGGACAGGGGGCGCAGCCCTATAATTCACCCCTCCACTTT
CASNGQGAQPYNSPLHF
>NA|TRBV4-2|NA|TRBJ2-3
TGTGCCAGCAGCCAAGCTAGGTTGGGCACAGATACGCAGTATTTT
CASSQARLGTDTQYF
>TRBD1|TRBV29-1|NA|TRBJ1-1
TGCAGCGTTCGACAGGGGCCCACTGAAGCTTTCTTT
CSVRQGPTEAFF
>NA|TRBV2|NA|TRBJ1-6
TGTGCCAGCAGTGGACTCGGAGGGACCAATTCACCCCTCCACTTT
CASSGLGGTNSPLHF
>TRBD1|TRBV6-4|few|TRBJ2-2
TGTGCCAGCAGTGATGGGACAGATACCGGGGAGCTGTTTTTT
CASSDGTDTGELFF
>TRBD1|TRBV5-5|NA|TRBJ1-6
TGTGCCAGCAGCTTGGCCGCCAGCAGGGGGGATTCACCCCTCCACTTT
CASSLAASRGDSPLHF
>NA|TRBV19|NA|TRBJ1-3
TGTGCCAGTAGTACCCGACAGATCTCTGGAAACACCATATATTTT
CASSTRQISGNTIYF
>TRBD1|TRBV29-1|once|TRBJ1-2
TGCAGCGTTGACCTGGGACAGGGAATTTGGTATGGCTACACCTTC
CSVDLGQGIWYGYTF
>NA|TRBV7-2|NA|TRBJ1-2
TGTGCCAGCAGCTCCGGACAGAGTCCTAGCTATGGCTACACCTTC
CASSSGQSPSYGYTF
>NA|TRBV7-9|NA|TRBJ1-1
TGTGCCGCACAAAGTCAATCAGGCATCGCTGAAGCTTTCTTT
CAAQSQSGIAEAFF
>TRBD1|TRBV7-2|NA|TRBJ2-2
TGTGCCAGCAGGGCCGGGACAGGAAACACCGGGGAGCTGTTTTTT
CASRAGTGNTGELFF
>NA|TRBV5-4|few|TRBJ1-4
TGTGCCAGCAGCTATAACAGGGAGGAAAAACTGTTTTTT
CASSYNREEKLFF
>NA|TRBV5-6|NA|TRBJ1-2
TGTGCCAGCAGCTTTCTGGACAGAACCGCCTATGGCTACACCTTC
CASSFLDRTAYGYTF
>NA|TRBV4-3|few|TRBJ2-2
TGCGCCAGCAGCCAAGTGGGGGCGGTCCGGGAGCTGTTTTTT
CASSQVGAVRELFF
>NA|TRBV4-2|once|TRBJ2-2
TGTGCCAGCAGCCAAGAAATTCGTACCGGGGAGCTGTTTTTT
CASSQEIRTGELFF
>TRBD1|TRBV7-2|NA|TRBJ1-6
TGTGCCAGCAGCCCCGGACAGGGCTATAATTCACCCCTCCACTTT
CASSPGQGYNSPLHF
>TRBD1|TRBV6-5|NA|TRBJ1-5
TGTGCCAGCAGTTACTCGACAGGGGGAAATCAGCCCCAGCATTTT
CASSYSTGGNQPQHF
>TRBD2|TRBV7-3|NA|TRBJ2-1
TGTGCCAGCAGCTTAAATAGCGGGGGGGCCATCTACAATGAGCAGTTCTTC
CASSLNSGGAIYNEQFF
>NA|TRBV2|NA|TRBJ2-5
TGTGCCAGCAGACATAACAGGGAGGAGACCCAGTACTTC
CASRHNREETQYF
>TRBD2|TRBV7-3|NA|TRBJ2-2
TGTGCCAGCAGCTTGGGACTAGCGGGTACCGGGGAGCTGTTTTTT
CASSLGLAGTGELFF
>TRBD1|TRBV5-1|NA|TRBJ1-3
TGCGCCAGCAGCTTCCAGACAGGGCCTGGAAACACCATATATTTT
CASSFQTGPGNTIYF
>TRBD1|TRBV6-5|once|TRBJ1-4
TGTGCCAGCAGTTCTGACAGGGGGCGAGAAAAACTGTTTTTT
CASSSDRGREKLFF
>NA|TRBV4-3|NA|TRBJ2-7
TGCGCCAGCAGCCAAGAAGGTACAGGGCGGGAGCAGTACTTC
CASSQEGTGREQYF
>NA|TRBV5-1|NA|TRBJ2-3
TGCGCCAGCAGCTTGGGCCAGGCAGATACGCAGTATTTT
CASSLGQADTQYF
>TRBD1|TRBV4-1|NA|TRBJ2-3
TGCGCCAGCAGCCAAGACGACAGGGGGCGAAATTCTGTACGGGATACGCAGTATTTT
CASSQDDRGRNSVRDTQYF
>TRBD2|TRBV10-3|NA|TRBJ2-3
TGTGCCATCAGCAAGACTAGCGGGGGCACAGATACGCAGTATTTT
CAISKTSGGTDTQYF
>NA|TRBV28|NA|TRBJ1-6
TGTGCCAGCAGTTTTCACGGGGGGCGGAATTCACCCCTCCACTTT
CASSFHGGRNSPLHF
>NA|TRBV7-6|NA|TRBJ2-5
TGTGCCAGCAGCTTAGACGGCAGCGCTTGGGTGGAGACCCAGTACTTC
CASSLDGSAWVETQYF
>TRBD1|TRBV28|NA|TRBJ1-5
TGTGCCAGCAGTTCGACAGGGGCCTCGTTTCAGCCCCAGCATTTT
CASSSTGASFQPQHF
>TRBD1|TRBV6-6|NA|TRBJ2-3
TGTGCCAGCAGTTATGGGATAACAGGGGAAACAGATACGCAGTATTTT
CASSYGITGETDTQYF
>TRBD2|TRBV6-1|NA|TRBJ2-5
TGTGCCAGCAGTGATGGGCTAGCGGGGACCCAAGAGACCCAGTACTTC
CASSDGLAGTQETQYF
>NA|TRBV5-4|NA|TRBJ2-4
TGTGCCAGCAGCTCGAACGAGGTAGTTCAGGCCAAAAACATTCAGTACTTC
CASSSNEVVQAKNIQYF
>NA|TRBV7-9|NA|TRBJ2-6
TGTGCCAGCAGCTTAAAAGCCCTTTCGTTCTCTGGGGCCAACGTCCTGACTTTC
CASSLKALSFSGANVLTF
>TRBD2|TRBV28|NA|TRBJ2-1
TGTGCCAGCAGTTCCCCGTGGGAGGGTTCGAATGAGCAGTTCTTC
CASSSPWEGSNEQFF
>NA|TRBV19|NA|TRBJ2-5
TGTGCCAGTAGCTCAAGAGTAGTCGGCAGGGCAGAGACCCAGTACTTC
CASSSRVVGRAETQYF
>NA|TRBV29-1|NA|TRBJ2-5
TGCAGCGTTACTAGAATGGGCGAGACCCAGTACTTC
CSVTRMGETQYF
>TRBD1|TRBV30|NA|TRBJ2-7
TGTGCCTGGAATCGACAGGGTTACTCCTACGAGCAGTACTTC
CAWNRQGYSYEQYF
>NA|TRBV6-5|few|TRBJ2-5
TGTGCCAGCAGTTACGAGGGGGTAGTCGGGGAGACCCAGTACTTC
CASSYEGVVGETQYF
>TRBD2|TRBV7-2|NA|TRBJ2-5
TGTGTCGTCGGGGGGAGGGGCGTTTCGAAGACCCAGTACTTC
CVVGGRGVSKTQYF
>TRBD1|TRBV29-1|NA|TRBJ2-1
TGCAGCGCTATCTTACAGGGGGCAAGGGGCAATGAGCAGTTCTTC
CSAILQGARGNEQFF
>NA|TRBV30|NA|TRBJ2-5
TGTGCCTGGAGTGGGACTTCCCAAGAGACCCAGTACTTC
CAWSGTSQETQYF
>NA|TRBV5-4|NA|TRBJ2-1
TGTGCCAGCAGCTCCGACACCGACAATGAGCAGTTCTTC
CASSSDTDNEQFF
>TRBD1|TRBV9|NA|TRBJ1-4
TGTGCCAGCAGCGTAGCTACAGGGGCAGGGAGGAACGAAAAACTGTTTTTT
CASSVATGAGRNEKLFF
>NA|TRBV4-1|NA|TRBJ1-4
TGCGCCAGCAGCCAGTGGGGAAGCGGGGGTTTAGAACTGTTTTTT
CASSQWGSGGLELFF
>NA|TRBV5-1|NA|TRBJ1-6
TGCGCCAGCAGCTTCGGAACGCAGGTTTATAATTCACCCCTCCACTTT
CASSFGTQVYNSPLHF
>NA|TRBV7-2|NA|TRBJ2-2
TGTGCCAGCAGCTTAGGGAGGGTGGTAACCGGGGAGCTGTTTTTT
CASSLGRVVTGELFF
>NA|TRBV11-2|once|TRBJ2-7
TGTGCCAGCAGCCGAGACACCTTCTACGAGCAGTACTTC
CASSRDTFYEQYF
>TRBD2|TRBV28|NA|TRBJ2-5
TGTGCCAGCAGCCCAACGACGGGACTAGCGGGGGGCGGGACCCAGTACTTC
CASSPTTGLAGGGTQYF